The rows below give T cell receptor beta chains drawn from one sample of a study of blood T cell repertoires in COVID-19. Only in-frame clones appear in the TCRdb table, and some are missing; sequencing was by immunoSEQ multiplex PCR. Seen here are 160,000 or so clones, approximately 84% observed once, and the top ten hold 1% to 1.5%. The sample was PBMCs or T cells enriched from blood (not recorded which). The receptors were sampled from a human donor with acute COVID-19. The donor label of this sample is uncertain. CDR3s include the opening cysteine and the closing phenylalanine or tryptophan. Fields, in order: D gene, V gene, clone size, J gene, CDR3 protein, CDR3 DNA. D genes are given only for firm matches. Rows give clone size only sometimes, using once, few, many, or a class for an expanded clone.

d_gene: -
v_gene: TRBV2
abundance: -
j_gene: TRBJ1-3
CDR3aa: CASSEARQRSGNTIYF
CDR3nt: TGTGCCAGCAGTGAAGCTAGACAGCGATCTGGAAACACCATATATTTT

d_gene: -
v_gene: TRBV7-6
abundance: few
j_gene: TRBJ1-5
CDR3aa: CASSLGGPRGNQPQHF
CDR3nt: TGTGCCAGCAGCTTAGGGGGGCCCCGGGGCAATCAGCCCCAGCATTTT

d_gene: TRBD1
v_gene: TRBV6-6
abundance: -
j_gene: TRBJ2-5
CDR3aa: CASRAGTADQETQYF
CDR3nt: TGTGCCAGCAGGGCCGGGACAGCCGACCAAGAGACCCAGTACTTC

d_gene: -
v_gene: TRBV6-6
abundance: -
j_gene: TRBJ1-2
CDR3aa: CATTGLGGYTF
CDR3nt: TGTGCCACCACAGGGTTGGGAGGCTACACCTTC

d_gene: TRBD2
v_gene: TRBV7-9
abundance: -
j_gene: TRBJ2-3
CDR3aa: CASSSTRTSGGVIADTQYF
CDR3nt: TGTGCCAGCAGCTCTACTAGGACTAGCGGGGGGGTGATCGCAGATACGCAGTATTTT

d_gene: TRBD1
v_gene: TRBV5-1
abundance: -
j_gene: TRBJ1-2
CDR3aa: CASSLGQGASYGYTF
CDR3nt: TGCGCCAGCAGCTTGGGACAGGGGGCTAGCTATGGCTACACCTTC

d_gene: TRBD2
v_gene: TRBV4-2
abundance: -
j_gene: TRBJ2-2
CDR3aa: CASSQIAGGNTGELFF
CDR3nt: TGTGCCAGCAGCCAAATAGCGGGGGGGAACACCGGGGAGCTGTTTTTT

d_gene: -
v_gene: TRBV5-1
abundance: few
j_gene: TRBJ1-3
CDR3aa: CASSFARVSSGNTIYF
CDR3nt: TGCGCCAGCAGCTTCGCCCGAGTTAGCTCTGGAAACACCATATATTTT

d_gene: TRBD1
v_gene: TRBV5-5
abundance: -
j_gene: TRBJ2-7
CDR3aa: CASNSLRTGVWEQYF
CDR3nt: TGTGCCAGCAACTCTTTGCGGACAGGGGTGTGGGAGCAGTACTTC

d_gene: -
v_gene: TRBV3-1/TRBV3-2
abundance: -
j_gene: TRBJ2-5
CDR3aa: CASSLTRVGETQYF
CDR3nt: TGTGCCAGCAGCCTTACACGGGTCGGAGAGACCCAGTACTTC

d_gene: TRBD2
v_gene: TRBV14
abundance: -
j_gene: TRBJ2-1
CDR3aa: CASSQEVLAVNEQFF
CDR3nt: TGTGCCAGCAGCCAAGAGGTACTAGCGGTCAATGAGCAGTTCTTC

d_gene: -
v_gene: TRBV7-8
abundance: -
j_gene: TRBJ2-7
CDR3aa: CASSLEGGYEQYF
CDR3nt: TGTGCCAGCAGCTTAGAAGGGGGTTACGAGCAGTACTTC

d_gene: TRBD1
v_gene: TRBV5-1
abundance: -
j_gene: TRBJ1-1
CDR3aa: CASSSTGLMNTEAFF
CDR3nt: TGCGCCAGCAGCTCGACAGGGCTAATGAACACTGAAGCTTTCTTT

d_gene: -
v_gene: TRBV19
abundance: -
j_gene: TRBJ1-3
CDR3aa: CASKASGNTIYF
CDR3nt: TGTGCCAGTAAAGCCTCTGGAAACACCATATATTTT

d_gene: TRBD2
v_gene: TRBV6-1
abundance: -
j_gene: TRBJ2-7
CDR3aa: CASSEASGVRYEQYF
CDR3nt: TGTGCCAGCAGTGAGGCTAGCGGGGTTCGCTACGAGCAGTACTTC

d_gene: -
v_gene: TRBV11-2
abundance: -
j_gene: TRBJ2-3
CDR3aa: CASSRPTARGSTQYF
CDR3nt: TGTGCCAGCAGCCGACCAACCGCCAGAGGATCGACGCAGTATTTT

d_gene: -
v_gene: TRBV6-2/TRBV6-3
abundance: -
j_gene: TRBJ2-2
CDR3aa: CASSPEIGGELFF
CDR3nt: TGTGCCAGCAGTCCCGAGATTGGCGGGGAGCTGTTTTTT

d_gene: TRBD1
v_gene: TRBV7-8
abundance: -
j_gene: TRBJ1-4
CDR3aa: CASSFSRGRRSEKLFF
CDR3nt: TGTGCCAGCAGCTTTTCCAGGGGGCGGAGGAGTGAAAAACTGTTTTTT

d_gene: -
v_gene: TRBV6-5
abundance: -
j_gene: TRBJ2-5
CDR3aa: CASSYQSGIQETQYF
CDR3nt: TGTGCCAGCAGTTACCAGTCCGGGATTCAAGAGACCCAGTACTTC

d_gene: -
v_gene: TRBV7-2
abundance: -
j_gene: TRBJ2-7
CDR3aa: CASSLGPGSYEQYF
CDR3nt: TGTGCCAGCAGCTTAGGCCCAGGCTCCTACGAGCAGTACTTC

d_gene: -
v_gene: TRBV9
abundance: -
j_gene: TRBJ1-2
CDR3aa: CASSVGGGNYGYTF
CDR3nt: TGTGCCAGCAGCGTAGGCGGGGGAAACTATGGCTACACCTTC

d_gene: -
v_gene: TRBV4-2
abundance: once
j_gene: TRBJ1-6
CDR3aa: CASSPMWGDEADLSPYNSPLHF
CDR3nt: TGTGCCAGCAGCCCGATGTGGGGGGACGAAGCCGACTTGAGCCCCTATAATTCACCCCTCCACTTT